The 32 T cell receptor beta chains in this list originate from one sample, sequenced in a study of radiation and T cells in renal cell carcinoma. Time point noted: blood 2 weeks post-SBRT. Treatment given: 15 Gy SBRT to primary tumor, nephrectomy 4 weeks later. Profiling relied on immunoSEQ multiplex PCR, and the TCRdb table lists in-frame clones only, not all of them. This sample has more than 95,000 clones, with about four fifths found just once. The sequencing here drew on blood, taken from a patient whose treatment included radiotherapy and nephrectomy. Receptors were obtained from a man aged 50 to 59 with renal cell carcinoma.

This clone was counted between two and nine times. V gene TRBV6-6 combines with J gene TRBJ1-5; no definite D call. Trimming pared 6 bases from V and 4 bases from J, leaving 10 bases between. The germline gives CDR1 MNHNY, CDR2 SVGAGI (reference sequence). This CDR3 spans 13 amino acids. The CDR3 loop is CASRLTENQPQHF. Written as DNA, the CDR3 is TGTGCCAGCAGGCTAACAGAGAATCAGCCCCAGCATTTT.

The genes are TRBV9 and TRBJ1-2; D is possibly TRBD1 (6 bases). The V gene lost 0 bases and the J gene lost 3 bases, with 12 bases spanning the gap. CDR1 and CDR2 (germline): SGDLS, YYNGEE. CDR3 length: 15 amino acids. The CDR3: CASSVVIGGHYGYTF. Here the CDR3 DNA reads TGTGCCAGCAGCGTAGTGATAGGGGGGCACTATGGCTACACCTTC. Based on the CDR3 plus reference TRBV9 and TRBJ1-2, the full variable domain is DSGVTQTPKHLITATGQRVTLRCSPRSGDLSVYWYQQSLDQGLQFLIQYYNGEERAKGNILERFSAQQFPDLHSELNLSSLELGDSALYFCASSVVIGGHYGYTFGSGTRLTVV.

V and J are TRBV15 and TRBJ2-7; D gene uncertain. Between the trimmed V and J ends, which lost 0 bases and 7 bases, there was a span of 10 bases. The CDR3 has 13 residues. CDR1 is LNHNV, CDR2 YYDKDF, per germline (reference sequence). The CDR3 loop reads CATSRDRSGEQYF. In DNA form, the CDR3 reads TGTGCCACCAGCAGAGATCGGTCGGGTGAGCAGTACTTC.

CDR3 sequence (DNA): TGTGCCAGCTCCCCTCAAGTAGCTGGCTCCTACAATGAGCAGTTCTTC. It specifies CASSPQVAGSYNEQFF. The rearrangement uses TRBV18 and TRBJ2-1; D unclear. The ends were cut back, 6 bases at V and 0 bases at J, with 15 bases in the middle. Germline CDR1 and CDR2: KGHSH and LQKENI. The CDR3 has 16 amino acids.

The count of this clone is one. V gene TRBV6-6 combines with J gene TRBJ1-1; TRBD1 is a possible D gene (5 bases). Looked up from germline, CDR1 is MNHNY and CDR2 is SVGAGI (reference sequence). The CDR3 is made up of 14 amino acids. The V and J ends lost 2 bases and 5 bases respectively, with 12 bases between them. For the CDR3, the DNA is TGTGCCAGCAGTTACCCCCGCAGGGAAACTGAAGCTTTCTTT. It encodes CASSYPRRETEAFF.

The chain couples TRBV19 to TRBJ2-3, with D possibly TRBD1 on 5 matching bases. Germline CDR1 reads LNHDA; CDR2 reads SQIVND (reference sequence). V lost 9 bases, J lost 6 bases, and 10 bases lay in between. The CDR3 is made up of 11 amino acids. In DNA, the CDR3 is TGTGCCAGCCGATGGGGCGATACGCAGTATTTT. Translating gives CASRWGDTQYF.

This chain uses TRBV5-1 with TRBJ2-5; 11 bases fit TRBD2. The junction had 1 base not matched to a gene; V was cut back by 0 bases and J by 3 bases. Germline V gene lookup returns CDR1 SGHRS and CDR2 YFSETQ. The CDR3 sequence is 15 residues long. CDR3: CASSLETSGEETQYF. In DNA form, the CDR3 reads TGCGCCAGCAGCTTGGAGACTAGCGGGGAAGAGACCCAGTACTTC.

The chain recombines TRBV7-3 with TRBJ2-7; D unclear. The CDR3 is 10 residues long. The V gene lost 7 bases and the J gene lost 8 bases, with 9 bases spanning the gap. From germline, CDR1 is SGHTA and CDR2 FQGTGA. The CDR3 coding sequence is TGTGCCAGCAAGGTTGGCAAGCAGTACTTC. Protein: CASKVGKQYF.

CDR3 nucleotides: TGTGCCAGCAGTCGCCAGGGACAGGGTTTAGCTGAAGCTTTCTTT. Protein: CASSRQGQGLAEAFF. The chain employs TRBV6-5 and TRBJ1-1, with 9 bases lining up with TRBD1. Germline V gene sequence: CDR1 MNHEY, CDR2 SVGAGI. This CDR3 contains 15 residues. J gave up 6 bases and V 5 bases, and 10 bases lay outside the gene matches.

Turning to this clone: An end of the junction differs from the germline gene, which may be a read error. J is TRBJ2-7 and V is TRBV7-7; 8 bases map to TRBD2. Germline V CDR1 and CDR2: SSHAT, FNYEAQ (reference sequence). CDR3 length: 14 residues. CDR3 protein: CASSPGTSSYEQYF. The CDR3 DNA reads as TGTGCTAGCAGCCCGGGGACTAGCTCCTACGAGCAGTACTTC.

This chain connects TRBV7-6 to TRBJ1-1, with 8 bases lining up with TRBD1. The CDR3 runs 15 residues. The trim removed 2 bases at V and 5 bases at J, leaving 7 bases unmatched. Germline CDR1 reads SGHVS; CDR2 reads FNYEAQ. The CDR3 DNA sequence: TGTGCCAGCAGCTTACTTGGACAGGGAACGACTGAAGCTTTCTTT. Encoded protein: CASSLLGQGTTEAFF.

The chain uses TRBV2 and TRBJ1-2, with TRBD1 matching over 8 bases. This CDR3 has 13 residues. In germline, CDR1 is SNHLY, CDR2 FYNNEI. J gave up 8 bases and V 7 bases, and 9 bases lay outside the gene matches. The CDR3 sequence is CASTGQGVEGYTF. In DNA, the CDR3 is TGTGCCAGCACCGGACAGGGAGTAGAGGGCTACACCTTC.

CDR3 region: CATSRDTAPQPQHF. The CDR3 DNA reads TGTGCCACCAGCAGAGATACCGCCCCTCAGCCCCAGCATTTT. The chain carries TRBV15 and TRBJ1-5; D gene uncertain. Trimming removed 0 bases from V and 6 bases from J, with 9 bases in between. Per germline, CDR1 LNHNV and CDR2 YYDKDF (reference sequence). The CDR3 sequence is 14 residues long. Supplemented by reference TRBV15 and TRBJ1-5, the full variable domain reads DAMVIQNPRYQVTQFGKPVTLSCSQTLNHNVMYWYQQKSSQAPKLLFHYYDKDFNNEADTPDNFQSRRPNTSFCFLDIRSPGLGDTAMYLCATSRDTAPQPQHFGDGTRLSIL.

The chain links TRBV2 to TRBJ1-1, with 7 nucleotides matching TRBD1. Losses at the gene ends were 10 bases for V and 1 base for J; bases not matched to a gene: 27. In germline, CDR1 is SNHLY, CDR2 FYNNEI. This CDR3 has 20 residues. For the CDR3, the DNA is TGTGCCACCAGGGAAGGGTGGTCAGGGGGTTTTTTTGAAACGAACACTGAAGCTTTCTTT. Protein: CATREGWSGGFFETNTEAFF.

The chain recombines TRBV7-3 with TRBJ1-6; D uncertain. The CDR3 runs to 14 residues. Germline loops: CDR1 SGHTA, CDR2 FQGTGA. Trimming removed 4 bases at V and 7 bases at J, with 11 bases between. The chain's CDR3 is CASSSEIRNSPLHF. CDR3 nucleotides: TGTGCCAGCAGCTCAGAGATAAGAAATTCACCCCTCCACTTT.

The chain uses TRBV6-1 and TRBJ2-7; no clear D. CDR3 size: 13 residues. Germline CDR1 is MNHNS and CDR2 is SASEGT. Between the trimmed V and J ends, which lost 5 bases and 5 bases, there was a span of 13 bases. The CDR3 nucleotides are TGTGCCAGCAGTTCCGGCAGCCTCGACGAGCAGTACTTC. Translation gives CASSSGSLDEQYF.

This clone was counted only a few times. The genes are TRBV5-1 and TRBJ1-4; 8 bases fit TRBD1. The CDR3 contains 14 residues. After removal of 4 bases from V and 7 bases from J, the junction contained 6 bases not matched to a gene. Germline V CDR1 and CDR2: SGHRS, YFSETQ. The CDR3 bases are TGCGCCAGCAGCACACAGGGGGGACGTGAAAAACTGTTTTTT. As protein: CASSTQGGREKLFF.

The V and J genes are TRBV10-3 and TRBJ1-4, with D tentatively TRBD1 (6 bases). Germline V lookup: CDR1 ENHRY, CDR2 SYGVKD. The ends were cut back, 5 bases at V and 8 bases at J, with 15 bases in the middle. The CDR3 is made up of 14 amino acids. The CDR3 region is CAISTQGVGEKLFF. CDR3 DNA: TGTGCCATCAGTACACAGGGTGTGGGGGAAAAACTGTTTTTT.

The CDR3 nucleotides are TGCGCCAGCAGCGACGGACAGCACAATCAGCCCCAGCATTTT. It translates to CASSDGQHNQPQHF. The gene calls are TRBV5-1 and TRBJ1-5, with D possibly matching TRBD1 (6 bases). The CDR3 is 14 amino acids. V was shortened by 4 bases and J by 3 bases, with 11 bases between the two germline ends. Germline values: CDR1 SGHRS, CDR2 YFSETQ.

The J gene is TRBJ2-5, the V gene TRBV2; D not certain. The V end was cut by 5 bases, the J end by 1 base, with 8 bases between. The germline V gene encodes CDR1 SNHLY and CDR2 FYNNEI. The CDR3 has 13 residues. The chain's CDR3 is CASSYTVQETQYF. The CDR3 region has the DNA TGTGCCAGCAGTTACACAGTCCAAGAGACCCAGTACTTC.

V usage is TRBV5-8 and J usage is TRBJ1-2, with 9 nucleotides matching TRBD1. The CDR3 is 13 amino acids. In germline, CDR1 is SGHTS, CDR2 YDEGEE. The V gene end was trimmed by 5 bases and the J gene end by 7 bases; junction bases not matched to a gene: 6. The CDR3 protein is CASRPTGGGGYTF. The CDR3 nucleotides read TGTGCCAGCAGACCTACAGGGGGCGGTGGCTACACCTTC.

This clone was observed a handful of times. The V gene is TRBV10-3, the J gene TRBJ1-2, with 7 bases that match TRBD1. V shed 6 bases, J shed 11 bases, and the junction held 15 bases outside the gene matches. CDR1 is ENHRY, CDR2 SYGVKD, per germline. This CDR3 contains 14 residues. CDR3: CAIRGSSPGQEYTF. In nucleotides, the CDR3 is TGTGCCATCAGAGGCTCCAGTCCTGGACAGGAATACACCTTC.

The genes are TRBV5-1 and TRBJ1-5; D gene ambiguous. This CDR3 is built from 16 residues. Trimming shortened V by 4 bases and J by 1 base, and 15 bases separated the two germline ends. The germline V gene encodes CDR1 SGHRS and CDR2 YFSETQ. CDR3 protein: CASSPLGGLSNQPQHF. CDR3 sequence (DNA): TGCGCCAGCAGCCCCCTAGGAGGATTAAGCAATCAGCCCCAGCATTTT.

The chain is built from TRBV5-5 and TRBJ1-6; D call uncertain. The CDR3 has 13 residues. With 2 bases removed from V and 10 bases from J, the gap between germline ends came to 10 bases. Germline CDR1 SGHKS, CDR2 YYEKEE (reference sequence). CDR3 DNA: TGTGCCAGCAGCTTCCCTGACTCGTCACCCCTCCACTTT. Its protein is CASSFPDSSPLHF.

The chain combines TRBV5-1 with TRBJ2-1; tentative D call: TRBD1 (6 bases). The CDR3 has 15 amino acids. V was trimmed by 2 bases and J by 7 bases, leaving 16 bases between them. Germline V gives CDR1 SGHRS, CDR2 YFSETQ. The CDR3 sequence is CASSLGGTQGNEQFF. The CDR3 DNA sequence: TGCGCCAGCAGCTTAGGTGGTACACAGGGAAATGAGCAGTTCTTC.

The CDR3 spells CASSSGDNERGQYF. The CDR3 DNA sequence: TGCGCCAGCAGCTCCGGTGACAACGAACGCGGGCAGTACTTC. The V gene is TRBV5-1, the J gene TRBJ2-7; D not resolved. From germline, CDR1 is SGHRS and CDR2 YFSETQ. The length of the CDR3 is 14 residues. The V gene lost 3 bases and the J gene lost 9 bases, with 19 bases spanning the gap.

The J gene is TRBJ2-7, the V gene TRBV4-1; D is perhaps TRBD1 (5 bases). CDR1 and CDR2 (germline): MGHRA, YSYEKL. V was clipped by 0 bases and J by 2 bases, with 5 bases between them. The CDR3 length is 13 residues. This CDR3 reads CASSQEGAYEQYF. The CDR3 nucleotides read TGCGCCAGCAGCCAAGAAGGGGCCTACGAGCAGTACTTC.

The CDR3 nucleotides read TGTGCCAGCAGGGGAGGAGGAGAGACCCAGTACTTC. Encoded protein: CASRGGGETQYF. The V call is TRBV6-5, the J call TRBJ2-5; D might be TRBD2 (6 bases). The CDR3 is made up of 12 amino acids. CDR1 is MNHEY and CDR2 is SVGAGI in the germline V gene. V was trimmed by 6 bases and J by 4 bases, leaving 9 bases between them.

The V and J genes are TRBV6-7 and TRBJ2-5; a weak D match, TRBD1 (5 bases). TRBV6-7 is filed as an ORF, its function uncertain. The V end was cut by 6 bases, the J end by 1 base, with 9 bases between. The CDR3 sequence is 13 residues long. The CDR3 region is CASSIDSQETQYF. CDR3 coding DNA: TGTGCCAGCAGCATAGACAGCCAAGAGACCCAGTACTTC.

This chain links TRBV5-4 with TRBJ2-1; D is unresolved. Germline V gene lookup returns CDR1 SGHNT and CDR2 YYREEE (reference sequence). This CDR3 is built from 16 residues. Trimming stripped 0 bases from V and 0 bases from J, with 10 bases between. CDR3 nucleotide sequence: TGTGCCAGCAGCTTGGCCGGCGTCAGCTCCTACAATGAGCAGTTCTTC. This translates into CASSLAGVSSYNEQFF.

This sequence joins TRBV29-1 and TRBJ2-5, with 11 bases fitting TRBD2. This CDR3 is built from 13 residues. The junction had 2 bases not matched to a gene; V was cut back by 3 bases and J by 5 bases. Germline CDR1 and CDR2: SQVTM and ANQGSEA. CDR3 DNA sequence: TGCAGCGTTGACCGACTAGCGGGGGAGACCCAGTACTTC. It specifies CSVDRLAGETQYF. The variable domain in full, with the rest retrieved from reference TRBV29-1 and TRBJ2-5, is SAVISQKPSRDICQRGTSLTIQCQVDSQVTMMFWYRQQPGQSLTLIATANQGSEATYESGFVIDKFPISRPNLTFSTLTVSNMSPEDSSIYLCSVDRLAGETQYFGPGTRLLVL.

This clone showed up just a few times. The chain links TRBV10-1 to TRBJ1-2; D gene uncertain. This CDR3 has 13 amino acids. The V end lost 5 bases, the J end lost 4 bases, and 11 bases lay between the germline ends. The germline gives CDR1 WNHNN, CDR2 SYGVQD (reference sequence). Written as DNA, the CDR3 is TGCGCCAGCAGTAAGACAATCTCCTATGGCTACACCTTC. Translation gives CASSKTISYGYTF.